There are a few counts of the clone carrying this TCR beta chain. This entry comes from a study of blood T cell repertoires in COVID-19. Turning to the study itself: Acute and convalescent COVID-19 specimens originated in the United States, Italy and Spain. PBMCs, B-cell-depleted T cells, or T cells provided the cDNA or gDNA that made up the material.

The CDR3 has 14 residues. Looked up from germline, CDR1 is SGHRS and CDR2 is YFSETQ. Trimming stripped 4 bases from V and 5 bases from J, with 16 bases between. As handled by the study authors: Estimates of nucleated cell counts were drawn from the amplification of reference gene primers. Clones were sequenced by immunoSEQ multiplex PCR, and TCRdb holds only the in-frame ones, with some missing. V and J calls and clone size are given by that table; D and trimming were obtained from the DNA. The profile covers about 310,000 clones, with 90% appearing a single time and less than 3.5% taken by the ten largest. The Seattle patients, enrolled during active infection, were followed longitudinally.

Sequencing used peripheral blood. The J gene is TRBJ2-7, the V gene TRBV5-1, with TRBD1 as a possible D gene (6 bases). The receptor was isolated from a woman aged 30 to 39 with COVID-19, enrolled during active disease. DNA of the CDR3: TGCGCCAGCAGCCCAAGGACAGTCGTCAACGAGCAGTACTTC. Translating it yields CASSPRTVVNEQYF.